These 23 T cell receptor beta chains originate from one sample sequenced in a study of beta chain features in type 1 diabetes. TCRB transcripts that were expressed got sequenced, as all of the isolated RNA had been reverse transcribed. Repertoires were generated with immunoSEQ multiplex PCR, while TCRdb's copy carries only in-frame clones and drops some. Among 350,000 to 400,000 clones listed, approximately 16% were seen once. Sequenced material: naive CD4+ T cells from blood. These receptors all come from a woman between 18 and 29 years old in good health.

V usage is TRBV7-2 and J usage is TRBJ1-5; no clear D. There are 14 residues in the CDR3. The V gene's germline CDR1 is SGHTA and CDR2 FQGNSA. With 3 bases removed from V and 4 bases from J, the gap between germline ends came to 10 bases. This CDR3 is CASSFMNRNQPQHF. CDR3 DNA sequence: TGTGCCAGCAGCTTCATGAATCGGAATCAGCCCCAGCATTTT.

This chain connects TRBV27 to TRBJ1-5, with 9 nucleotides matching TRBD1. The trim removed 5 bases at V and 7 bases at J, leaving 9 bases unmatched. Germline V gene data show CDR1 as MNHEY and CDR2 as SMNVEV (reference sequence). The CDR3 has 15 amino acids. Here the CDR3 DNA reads TGTGCCAGCAGTCACCACACAGGGGGCCGACAGCCCCAGCATTTT. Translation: CASSHHTGGRQPQHF.

In nucleotides, the CDR3 is TGTGCCAGCAGCTTTGGACAGGGGGAATTCCCAGAGACCCAGTACTTC. Its protein is CASSFGQGEFPETQYF. The V and J genes are TRBV7-8 and TRBJ2-5; 10 bases agree with TRBD1. The CDR3 loop spans 16 amino acids. The V gene's germline CDR1 is SGHVS and CDR2 FQNEAQ. Trimming removed 3 bases from V and 4 bases from J; junction bases left unmatched: 8.

This CDR3 reads CASRGQGAFPGANVLTF. The CDR3 DNA reads TGTGCCAGCAGGGGACAGGGGGCGTTCCCTGGGGCCAACGTCCTGACTTTC. The V and J genes are TRBV7-2 and TRBJ2-6; 12 positions agree with TRBD1. The CDR3 extends over 17 amino acids. V shed 6 bases and J 2 bases; nucleotides not matched to a gene: 5. The germline V gene has CDR1 SGHTA and CDR2 FQGNSA.

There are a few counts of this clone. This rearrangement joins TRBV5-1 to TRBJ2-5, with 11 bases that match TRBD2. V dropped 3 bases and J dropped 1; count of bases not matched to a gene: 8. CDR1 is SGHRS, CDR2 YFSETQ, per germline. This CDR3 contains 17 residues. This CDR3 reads CASSWMTSGKGQETQYF. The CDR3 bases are TGCGCCAGCAGCTGGATGACTAGCGGGAAGGGCCAAGAGACCCAGTACTTC.

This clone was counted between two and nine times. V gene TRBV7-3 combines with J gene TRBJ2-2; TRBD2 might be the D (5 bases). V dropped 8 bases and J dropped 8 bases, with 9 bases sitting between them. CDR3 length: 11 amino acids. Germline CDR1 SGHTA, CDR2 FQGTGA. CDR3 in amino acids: CASGERGELFF. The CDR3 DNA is TGTGCCAGCGGAGAGCGGGGGGAGCTGTTTTTT.

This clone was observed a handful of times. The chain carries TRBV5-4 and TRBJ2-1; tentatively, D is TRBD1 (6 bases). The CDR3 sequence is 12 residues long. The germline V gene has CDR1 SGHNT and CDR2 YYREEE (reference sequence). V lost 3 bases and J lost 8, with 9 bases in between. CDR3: CASSSGEHEQFF. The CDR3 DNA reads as TGTGCCAGCAGCTCAGGGGAACATGAGCAGTTCTTC.

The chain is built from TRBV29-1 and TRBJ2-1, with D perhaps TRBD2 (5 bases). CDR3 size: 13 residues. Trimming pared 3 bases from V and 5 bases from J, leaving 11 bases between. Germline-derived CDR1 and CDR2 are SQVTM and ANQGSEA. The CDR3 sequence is CSVERVANNEQFF. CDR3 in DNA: TGCAGCGTTGAGCGCGTAGCGAACAATGAGCAGTTCTTC.

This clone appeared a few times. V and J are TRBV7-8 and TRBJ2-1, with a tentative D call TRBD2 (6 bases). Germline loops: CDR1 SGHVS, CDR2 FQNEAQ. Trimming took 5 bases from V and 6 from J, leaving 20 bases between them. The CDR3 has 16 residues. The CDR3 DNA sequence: TGTGCCAGCAGCCCCCTGGGAGGCCAGCCCAGCAATGAGCAGTTCTTC. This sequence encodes CASSPLGGQPSNEQFF.

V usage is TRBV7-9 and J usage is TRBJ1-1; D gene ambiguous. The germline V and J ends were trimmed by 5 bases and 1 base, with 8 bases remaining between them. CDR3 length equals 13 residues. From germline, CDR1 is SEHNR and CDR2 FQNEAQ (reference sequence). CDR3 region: CASSLDTNTEAFF. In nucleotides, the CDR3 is TGTGCCAGCAGCCTAGACACGAACACTGAAGCTTTCTTT.

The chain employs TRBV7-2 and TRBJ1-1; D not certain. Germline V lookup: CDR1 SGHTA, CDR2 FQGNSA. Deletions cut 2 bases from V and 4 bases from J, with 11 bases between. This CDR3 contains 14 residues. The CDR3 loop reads CASSLSGVGTEAFF. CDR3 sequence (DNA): TGTGCCAGCAGCTTATCCGGGGTCGGCACTGAAGCTTTCTTT.

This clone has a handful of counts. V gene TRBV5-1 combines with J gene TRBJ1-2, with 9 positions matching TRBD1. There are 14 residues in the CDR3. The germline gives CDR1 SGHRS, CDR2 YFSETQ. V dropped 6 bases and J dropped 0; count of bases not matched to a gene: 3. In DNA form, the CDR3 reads TGCGCCAGCAACCGGGACAGGGCTAACTATGGCTACACCTTC. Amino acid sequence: CASNRDRANYGYTF.

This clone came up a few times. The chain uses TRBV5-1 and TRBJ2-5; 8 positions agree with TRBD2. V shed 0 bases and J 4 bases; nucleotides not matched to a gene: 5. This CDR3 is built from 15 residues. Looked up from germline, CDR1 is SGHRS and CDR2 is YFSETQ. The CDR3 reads CASSLVSGNRETQYF. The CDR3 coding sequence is TGCGCCAGCAGCTTGGTTAGCGGGAATAGAGAGACCCAGTACTTC. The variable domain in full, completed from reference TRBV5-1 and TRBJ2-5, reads KAGVTQTPRYLIKTRGQQVTLSCSPISGHRSVSWYQQTPGQGLQFLFEYFSETQRNKGNFPGRFSGRQFSNSRSEMNVSTLELGDSALYLCASSLVSGNRETQYFGPGTRLLVL.

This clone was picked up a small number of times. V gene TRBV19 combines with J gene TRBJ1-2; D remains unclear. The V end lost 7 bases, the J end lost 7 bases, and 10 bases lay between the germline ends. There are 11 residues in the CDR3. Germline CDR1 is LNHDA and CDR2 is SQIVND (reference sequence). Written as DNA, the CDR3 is TGTGCCAGTAATTCGAAGCCTGGCTACACCTTC. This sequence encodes CASNSKPGYTF.

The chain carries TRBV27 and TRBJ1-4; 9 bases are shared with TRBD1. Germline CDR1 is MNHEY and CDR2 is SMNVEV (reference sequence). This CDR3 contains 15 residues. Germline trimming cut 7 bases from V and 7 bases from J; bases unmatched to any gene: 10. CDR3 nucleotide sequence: TGTGCCAGCACACACTTCGGGACAGGGTCTGAAAAACTGTTTTTT. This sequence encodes CASTHFGTGSEKLFF.

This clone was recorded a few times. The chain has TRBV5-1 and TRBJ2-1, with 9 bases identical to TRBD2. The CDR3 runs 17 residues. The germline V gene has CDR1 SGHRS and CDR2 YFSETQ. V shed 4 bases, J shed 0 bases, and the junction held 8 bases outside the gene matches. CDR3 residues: CASSGSSGAPSYNEQFF. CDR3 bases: TGCGCCAGCAGCGGCTCTAGCGGGGCCCCCTCCTACAATGAGCAGTTCTTC.

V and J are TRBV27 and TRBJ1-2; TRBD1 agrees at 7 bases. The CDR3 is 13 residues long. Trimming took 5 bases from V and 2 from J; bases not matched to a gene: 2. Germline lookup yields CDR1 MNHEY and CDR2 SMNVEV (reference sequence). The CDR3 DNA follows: TGTGCCAGCAGTCCGACAGGGAACTATGGCTACACCTTC. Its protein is CASSPTGNYGYTF.

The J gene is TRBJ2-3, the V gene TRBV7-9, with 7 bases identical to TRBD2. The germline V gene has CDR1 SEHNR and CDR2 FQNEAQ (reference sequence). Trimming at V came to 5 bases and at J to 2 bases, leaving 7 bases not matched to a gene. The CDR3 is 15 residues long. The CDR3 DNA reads TGTGCCAGCAGCCCTAGCGGTATAAACACAGATACGCAGTATTTT. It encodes CASSPSGINTDTQYF.

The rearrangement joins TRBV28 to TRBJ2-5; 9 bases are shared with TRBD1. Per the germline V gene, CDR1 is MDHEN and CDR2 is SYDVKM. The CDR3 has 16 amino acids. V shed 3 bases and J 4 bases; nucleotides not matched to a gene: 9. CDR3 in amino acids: CASSLVGQGISETQYF. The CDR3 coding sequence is TGTGCCAGCAGTTTGGTGGGACAGGGCATCTCAGAGACCCAGTACTTC.

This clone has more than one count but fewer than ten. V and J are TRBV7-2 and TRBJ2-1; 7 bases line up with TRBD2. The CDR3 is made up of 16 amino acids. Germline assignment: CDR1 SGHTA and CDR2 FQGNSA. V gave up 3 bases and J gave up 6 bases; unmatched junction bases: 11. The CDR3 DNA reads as TGTGCCAGCAGCTTCTCAACTAGCGTTAAAAGCAATGAGCAGTTCTTC. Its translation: CASSFSTSVKSNEQFF.

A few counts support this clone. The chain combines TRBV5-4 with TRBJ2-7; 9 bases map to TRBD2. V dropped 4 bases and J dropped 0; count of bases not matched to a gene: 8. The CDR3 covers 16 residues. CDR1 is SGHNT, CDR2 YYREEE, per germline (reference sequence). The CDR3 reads CASSPRLAEHSYEQYF. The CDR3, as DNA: TGTGCCAGCAGCCCCCGACTAGCGGAGCACTCCTACGAGCAGTACTTC. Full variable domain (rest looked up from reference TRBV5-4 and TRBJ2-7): ETGVTQSPTHLIKTRGQQVTLRCSSQSGHNTVSWYQQALGQGPQFIFQYYREEENGRGNFPPRFSGLQFPNYSSELNVNALELDDSALYLCASSPRLAEHSYEQYFGPGTRLTVT.

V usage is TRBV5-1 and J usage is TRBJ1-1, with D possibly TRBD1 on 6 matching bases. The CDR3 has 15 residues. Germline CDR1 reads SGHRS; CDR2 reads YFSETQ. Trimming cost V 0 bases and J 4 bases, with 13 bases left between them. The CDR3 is CASSLEQGGGTEAFF. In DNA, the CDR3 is TGCGCCAGCAGCTTGGAACAGGGCGGAGGCACTGAAGCTTTCTTT.

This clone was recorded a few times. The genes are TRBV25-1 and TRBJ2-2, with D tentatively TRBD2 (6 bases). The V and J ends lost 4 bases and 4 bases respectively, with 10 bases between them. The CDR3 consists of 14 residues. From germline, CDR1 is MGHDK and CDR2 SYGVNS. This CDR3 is CASSGGVSTGELFF. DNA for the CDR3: TGTGCCAGCAGTGGGGGGGTGAGCACCGGGGAGCTGTTTTTT.